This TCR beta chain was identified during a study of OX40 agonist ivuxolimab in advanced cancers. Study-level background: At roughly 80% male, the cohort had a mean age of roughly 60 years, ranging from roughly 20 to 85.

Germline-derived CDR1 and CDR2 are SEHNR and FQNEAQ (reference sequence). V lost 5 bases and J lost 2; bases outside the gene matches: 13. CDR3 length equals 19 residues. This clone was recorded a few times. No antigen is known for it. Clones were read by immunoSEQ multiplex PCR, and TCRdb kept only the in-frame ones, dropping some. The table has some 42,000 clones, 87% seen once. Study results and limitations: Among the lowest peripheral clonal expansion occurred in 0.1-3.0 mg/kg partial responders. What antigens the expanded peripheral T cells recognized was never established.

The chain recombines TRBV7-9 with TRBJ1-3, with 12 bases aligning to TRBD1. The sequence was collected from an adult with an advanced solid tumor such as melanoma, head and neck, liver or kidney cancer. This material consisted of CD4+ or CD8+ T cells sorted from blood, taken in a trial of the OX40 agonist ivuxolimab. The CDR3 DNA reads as TGTGCCAGCAGCCGTTACGGGACAGGGGGCGAAAGAGCTGGAAACACCATATATTTT. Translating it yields CASSRYGTGGERAGNTIYF.